The rows below give T cell receptor beta chains drawn from one sample of a study of T cell changes during pregnancy in multiple sclerosis. TCRdb keeps only in-frame clones here, not all; method: immunoSEQ multiplex PCR. The table records tens of thousands of clones, roughly nine tenths of them present only once. The specimen comprised CD8+ T cells from peripheral blood mononuclear cells, sampled after pregnancy. The receptors shown here come from a female donor with multiple sclerosis, enrolled in a pregnancy study. Each CDR3 is given without its conserved first and last residue. Fields, in order: clone size, J gene, V gene, CDR3 protein. Clone sizes are given selectively: once, few, many, or a class where the clone is expanded.

- | TRBJ2-3 | TRBV9 | ASSVGVSGIVSTDTQY
- | TRBJ1-1 | TRBV27 | ASSLNPGNTEAF
few | TRBJ2-3 | TRBV11-3 | ASSSGTGDTDTQY
once | TRBJ2-1 | TRBV6-1 | ASSGTSGRSSYNEQF
- | TRBJ2-3 | TRBV25-1 | ASSGSGSADTQY
- | TRBJ1-1 | TRBV5-5 | ASSSGGGAGEGAF
- | TRBJ2-1 | TRBV7-4 | ASSLGGALPNEQF
- | TRBJ2-7 | TRBV10-3 | AISGSSSYEQY
- | TRBJ2-7 | TRBV9 | ASSPGGGAHEQY
- | TRBJ1-2 | TRBV4-1 | ASSHMLVGEEGYT
- | TRBJ1-1 | TRBV6-5 | ASSPRRAEAF
- | TRBJ2-2 | TRBV2 | ASSEGGELF
- | TRBJ2-7 | TRBV7-9 | ASTHETGGNYEQY
- | TRBJ2-7 | TRBV30 | AWNPPRQASYEQY
- | TRBJ2-3 | TRBV7-9 | ASSLLSRADTQY
- | TRBJ2-3 | TRBV5-1 | ASSFERERGTDTQY
- | TRBJ2-7 | TRBV6-5 | ASSLTSESSYEQY
- | - | TRBV5-6 | ASSLRDRELAEQY
- | TRBJ1-2 | TRBV11-2 | ASSLAPDDRVGGHGYT
- | TRBJ2-2 | TRBV7-4 | ASSLGQGDTGELF
- | TRBJ2-7 | TRBV9 | ASSARDRTPGTSGISYEQY
- | TRBJ2-7 | TRBV30 | ACRDLAYEQY
- | TRBJ1-1 | TRBV11-1 | ASSYPEDTEAF
- | TRBJ2-2 | TRBV28 | ASSLQGEEVGELF
- | TRBJ2-5 | TRBV7-9 | ASSLYPWTGKIETQY
- | TRBJ2-5 | TRBV28 | ASSSGDSAIVQETQY
- | TRBJ2-2 | TRBV2 | ASSEGVKLNTGELF
- | TRBJ1-1 | TRBV19 | ASINTAGFQNTEAF
- | TRBJ2-1 | TRBV7-9 | ASSLAGGSIYNEQF
- | TRBJ2-1 | TRBV6-5 | ASSSGTGYNEQF
- | TRBJ2-5 | TRBV28 | ASSPGQGPQETQY
- | TRBJ2-3 | TRBV28 | ASSNLDRGGTSGRPTSTDTQY
- | TRBJ2-2 | TRBV15 | ATSRGWEGTNTGELF
- | TRBJ1-1 | TRBV5-4 | ASSFAGDTEAF
- | TRBJ1-1 | TRBV20-1 | SAPNTEAF
- | TRBJ2-5 | TRBV6-4 | ASSGGTSGNGETQY
- | TRBJ2-7 | TRBV5-1 | ASSWEGTWGEQY
- | TRBJ2-3 | TRBV5-6 | ASSLETGGQGDTQY
once | TRBJ1-3 | TRBV7-9 | ASSSSVAFGNTIY
- | TRBJ1-4 | TRBV10-2 | ASSADRGTELF
once | TRBJ2-1 | TRBV5-1 | ASSLALNNEQF
- | TRBJ1-1 | TRBV5-1 | ASSWLTDRGIESTEAF
- | TRBJ2-5 | TRBV6-6 | ASSGQGEETQY
- | TRBJ1-1 | TRBV19 | ATRGWKNTEAF
few | TRBJ1-1 | TRBV6-1 | ASSDTENTEAF
- | TRBJ2-3 | TRBV2 | ASTRQTSGDTDTQY
- | TRBJ1-4 | TRBV28 | ASRRGWRLNEKLF
- | TRBJ2-1 | TRBV19 | ASTRDRVTSYNEQF
- | TRBJ2-2 | TRBV10-1 | ASLPKKGFTGELF
- | TRBJ2-1 | TRBV11-3 | ASSPSLAGGAYNEQF
- | TRBJ2-3 | TRBV10-3 | AISDRATTDTQY
- | TRBJ1-2 | TRBV5-6 | ASSLGGGRENLGYGYT
- | TRBJ2-2 | TRBV11-3 | ASSWTENTGELF
- | TRBJ1-5 | TRBV21-1 | ASRDVGGKETFGGNQPQH
- | TRBJ2-1 | TRBV7-9 | ASSRTSGSGDEQF
- | TRBJ1-3 | TRBV6-1 | ASSEEGGGWGATIY
- | TRBJ1-2 | TRBV27 | ASSLFRGVYGYT